These 5 T cell receptor beta chains originate from one sample sequenced in a study of blood T cell repertoires in COVID-19. The repertoire was sequenced with immunoSEQ multiplex PCR; TCRdb's copy has only in-frame clones and lacks some. The sample lists some 240,000 clones, approximately 85% seen once, with more than 2% in the top ten. The sequenced sample consisted of peripheral blood. The receptors were gathered from a woman aged 70-85 years with COVID-19, enrolled during active disease.

The chain has TRBV29-1 and TRBJ1-2, with D possibly being TRBD1 (6 bases). V lost 6 bases and J lost 4, with 12 bases in between. Germline CDR1 reads SQVTM; CDR2 reads ANQGSEA. The CDR3 is 12 residues long. CDR3 bases: TGCAGCGTCGACAGGAAGACCTATGGCTACACCTTC. Its translation is CSVDRKTYGYTF. Supplemented by reference TRBV29-1 and TRBJ1-2, the full variable domain reads SAVISQKPSRDICQRGTSLTIQCQVDSQVTMMFWYRQQPGQSLTLIATANQGSEATYESGFVIDKFPISRPNLTFSTLTVSNMSPEDSSIYLCSVDRKTYGYTFGSGTRLTVV.

This chain connects TRBV6-1 to TRBJ2-1, with 9 bases that match TRBD2. J gave up 2 bases and V 4 bases, and 9 bases lay outside the gene matches. Germline CDR1 and CDR2: MNHNS and SASEGT. The CDR3 is made up of 17 amino acids. CDR3 amino acids: CASSALTSGAAYNEQFF. CDR3 in DNA: TGTGCCAGCAGTGCCCTGACTAGCGGAGCCGCCTACAATGAGCAGTTCTTC.

V gene TRBV9 combines with J gene TRBJ1-1; D ambiguous. CDR3 size: 14 residues. The germline CDR1 and CDR2 sequences are SGDLS and YYNGEE. Between the trimmed V and J ends, which lost 0 bases and 6 bases, there was a span of 12 bases. CDR3 DNA sequence: TGTGCCAGCAGCGTAGTAGAGTCCTCCCCTGAAGCTTTCTTT. Encoded protein: CASSVVESSPEAFF.

The chain is built from TRBV6-4 and TRBJ2-7, with a weak D call TRBD1 (5 bases). The CDR3 has 14 amino acids. V was shortened by 2 bases and J by 3 bases, with 11 bases between the two germline ends. From germline, CDR1 is MRHNA and CDR2 SNTAGT. In nucleotides, the CDR3 is TGTGCCAGCAGTGACAGGACAAAAAACTACGAGCAGTACTTC. Protein: CASSDRTKNYEQYF.

The chain joins TRBV15 to TRBJ1-1; 7 positions agree with TRBD1. The CDR3 loop spans 13 amino acids. Germline V gives CDR1 LNHNV, CDR2 YYDKDF (reference sequence). The V gene end was trimmed by 5 bases and the J gene end by 11 bases; junction bases not matched to a gene: 11. CDR3 sequence (DNA): TGTGCCACCAGCGGGATCCTACAGGGGAGTGCTTTCTTT. Protein: CATSGILQGSAFF.